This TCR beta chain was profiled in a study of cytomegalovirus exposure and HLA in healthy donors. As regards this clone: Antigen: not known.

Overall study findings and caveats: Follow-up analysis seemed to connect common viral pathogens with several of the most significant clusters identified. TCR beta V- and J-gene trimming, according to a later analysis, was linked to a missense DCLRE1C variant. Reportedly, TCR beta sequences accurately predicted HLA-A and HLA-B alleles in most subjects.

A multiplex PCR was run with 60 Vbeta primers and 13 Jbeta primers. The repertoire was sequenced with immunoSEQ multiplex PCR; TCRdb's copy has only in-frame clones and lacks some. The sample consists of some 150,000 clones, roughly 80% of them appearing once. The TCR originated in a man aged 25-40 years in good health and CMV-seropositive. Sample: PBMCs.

The chain's CDR3 is CASSRQGTDTQYF. The CDR3 bases are TGTGCCAGCAGTCGACAGGGAACAGATACGCAGTATTTT. The V call is TRBV2, the J call TRBJ2-3; 7 nucleotides align to TRBD1. This CDR3 spans 13 amino acids. The V segment lost 5 bases and the J segment 3 bases; nucleotides outside the gene matches: 2. From germline, CDR1 is SNHLY and CDR2 FYNNEI.